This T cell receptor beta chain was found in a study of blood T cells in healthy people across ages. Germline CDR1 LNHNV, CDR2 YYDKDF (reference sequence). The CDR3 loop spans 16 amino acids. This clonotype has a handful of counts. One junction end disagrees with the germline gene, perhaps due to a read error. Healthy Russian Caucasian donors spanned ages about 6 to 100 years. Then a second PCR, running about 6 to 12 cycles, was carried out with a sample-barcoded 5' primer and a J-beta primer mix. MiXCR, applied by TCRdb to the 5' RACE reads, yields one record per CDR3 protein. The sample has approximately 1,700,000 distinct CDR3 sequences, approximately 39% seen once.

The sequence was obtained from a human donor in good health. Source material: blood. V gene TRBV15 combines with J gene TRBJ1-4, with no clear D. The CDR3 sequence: CATSRDRWSTNEKLFF. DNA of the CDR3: TGTGCTACCAGCAGAGATCGGTGGTCAACTAATGAAAAACTGTTTTTT.